Listed below are T cell receptor beta chains from one sample, sequenced in a study of cytomegalovirus exposure and HLA in healthy donors. TCRdb's table, derived via immunoSEQ multiplex PCR, lists solely in-frame clones and lacks some. Among about 190,000 clones listed, 80% to 85% were seen once. The sequencing sample was made of PBMCs. The receptors were gathered from a boy between 10 and 17 years old in good health and CMV-seronegative. Both conserved end residues are part of each CDR3. A D gene is named only where the DNA matches it firmly. Only part of the rows carry a size: once, few, many, or a class if the clone is expanded.

clone size: -; J gene: TRBJ1-2; D gene: -; V gene: TRBV27; CDR3 DNA: TGTGCCAGCAGTAACCATCGACAGAACTATGGCTACACCTTC; CDR3 protein: CASSNHRQNYGYTF
clone size: few; J gene: TRBJ1-1; D gene: -; V gene: TRBV5-1; CDR3 DNA: TGCGCCAGCTTCTTTGGGCAGGGGAATACTGAAGCTTTCTTT; CDR3 protein: CASFFGQGNTEAFF
clone size: many; J gene: TRBJ2-6; D gene: -; V gene: TRBV11-2; CDR3 DNA: TGTGCCAGCAGCTTAGAAGGGGGCTCTGGGGCCAACGTCCTGACTTTC; CDR3 protein: CASSLEGGSGANVLTF
clone size: -; J gene: TRBJ2-3; D gene: -; V gene: TRBV13; CDR3 DNA: TGTGCCAGCAGCTTACGAGATACGCAGTATTTT; CDR3 protein: CASSLRDTQYF
clone size: -; J gene: TRBJ2-7; D gene: TRBD2; V gene: TRBV15; CDR3 DNA: TGTGCCACCAGTGTAGCGGGCGGCAGGGCTAACTACGAGCAGTACTTC; CDR3 protein: CATSVAGGRANYEQYF
clone size: -; J gene: TRBJ2-1; D gene: TRBD2; V gene: TRBV19; CDR3 DNA: TGTGCCAGTAGTATCGCCCGACTAGCGGGAGGAGAGCAGTTCTTC; CDR3 protein: CASSIARLAGGEQFF
clone size: -; J gene: TRBJ1-3; D gene: -; V gene: TRBV2; CDR3 DNA: TGTGCCAGCAGTGATGGGGCGAGCTCTGGAAACACCATATATTTT; CDR3 protein: CASSDGASSGNTIYF
clone size: -; J gene: TRBJ1-1; D gene: -; V gene: TRBV10-2; CDR3 DNA: TGCGCCAGCAGTGAGTCGATCTTCCAATCACACCACACTGAAGCTTTCTTT; CDR3 protein: CASSESIFQSHHTEAFF
clone size: -; J gene: TRBJ2-7; D gene: TRBD1; V gene: TRBV10-2; CDR3 DNA: TGCGCCAGCAGTGCGGGGACAGGGATACTGTTCCCCTACGAGCAGTACTTC; CDR3 protein: CASSAGTGILFPYEQYF
clone size: -; J gene: TRBJ2-7; D gene: -; V gene: TRBV6-1; CDR3 DNA: TGTGCCAGCAGTGAGATGAGGGCACTCGAGCAGTACTTC; CDR3 protein: CASSEMRALEQYF
clone size: -; J gene: TRBJ1-5; D gene: TRBD1; V gene: TRBV30; CDR3 DNA: TGTGCCTGGAGTCGGGGACAGGGAAGCAATCAGCCCCAGCATTTT; CDR3 protein: CAWSRGQGSNQPQHF
clone size: -; J gene: TRBJ2-4; D gene: TRBD1; V gene: TRBV7-8; CDR3 DNA: TGTGCCAGCAGTCCTACGGGACAGGAGACTCTGCTAGCCAAAAACATTCAGTACTTC; CDR3 protein: CASSPTGQETLLAKNIQYF
clone size: -; J gene: TRBJ2-7; D gene: TRBD2; V gene: TRBV27; CDR3 DNA: TGTGCCAGCAGCAACCTGGGCCCTAGCGGGAGTGGGTACGAGCAGTACTTC; CDR3 protein: CASSNLGPSGSGYEQYF
clone size: -; J gene: TRBJ1-4; D gene: TRBD1; V gene: TRBV7-9; CDR3 DNA: TGTGCCAGCAGCTGGGACAGAAATGAAAAACTGTTTTTT; CDR3 protein: CASSWDRNEKLFF
clone size: -; J gene: TRBJ1-1; D gene: -; V gene: TRBV28; CDR3 DNA: TGTGCCAGCAGTTTATTCCGCGGGAACACTGAAGCTTTCTTT; CDR3 protein: CASSLFRGNTEAFF
clone size: -; J gene: TRBJ1-5; D gene: -; V gene: TRBV27; CDR3 DNA: TGTGCCAGCAGTTCTAGGGGTCGGCCCCAGCATTTT; CDR3 protein: CASSSRGRPQHF
clone size: -; J gene: TRBJ2-5; D gene: -; V gene: TRBV5-1; CDR3 DNA: TGCGCCAGCAGCCGTGAGGGACAAGAGACCCAGTACTTC; CDR3 protein: CASSREGQETQYF
clone size: -; J gene: TRBJ1-1; D gene: TRBD1; V gene: TRBV6-5; CDR3 DNA: TGTGCCAGCAGTAAGCCAGGGGGCCCTGAAGCTTTCTTT; CDR3 protein: CASSKPGGPEAFF
clone size: -; J gene: TRBJ2-3; D gene: -; V gene: TRBV7-9; CDR3 DNA: TGTGCCAGCATTGGGCAGACAGATACGCAGTATTTT; CDR3 protein: CASIGQTDTQYF
clone size: -; J gene: TRBJ1-4; D gene: -; V gene: TRBV18; CDR3 DNA: TGTGCCAGCGAAGAAAAATACAGGGATGAAAAACTGTTTTTT; CDR3 protein: CASEEKYRDEKLFF
clone size: -; J gene: TRBJ2-1; D gene: -; V gene: TRBV4-1; CDR3 DNA: TGCGCCAGCAGCGATCTAGGTTACAATGAGCAGTTCTTC; CDR3 protein: CASSDLGYNEQFF
clone size: -; J gene: TRBJ1-1; D gene: TRBD1; V gene: TRBV5-8; CDR3 DNA: TGTGCCAGCAGCTCGGACAGGGAGACTGAAGCTTTCTTT; CDR3 protein: CASSSDRETEAFF
clone size: -; J gene: TRBJ2-3; D gene: TRBD2; V gene: TRBV5-1; CDR3 DNA: TGCGCCAGCAGCTTGGCCGGCTCCGCGGGAGGGACAGATACGCAGTATTTT; CDR3 protein: CASSLAGSAGGTDTQYF
clone size: -; J gene: TRBJ2-1; D gene: TRBD2; V gene: TRBV9; CDR3 DNA: TGTGCCAGCAGCGTAGAGGCGGGAGGGGGCAATGAGCAGTTCTTC; CDR3 protein: CASSVEAGGGNEQFF
clone size: -; J gene: TRBJ2-1; D gene: -; V gene: TRBV27; CDR3 DNA: TGTGCCAGCAGTCCAGACCTAGTTTCCTACAATGAGCAGTTCTTC; CDR3 protein: CASSPDLVSYNEQFF
clone size: -; J gene: TRBJ2-3; D gene: -; V gene: TRBV9; CDR3 DNA: TGTGCCAGCAGCGAACAGGGCCCAGATACGCAGTATTTT; CDR3 protein: CASSEQGPDTQYF
clone size: -; J gene: TRBJ1-1; D gene: TRBD1; V gene: TRBV5-1; CDR3 DNA: TGCGCCAGCAGCTTGGGACAGGGGATGAACACTGAAGCTTTCTTT; CDR3 protein: CASSLGQGMNTEAFF
clone size: once; J gene: TRBJ2-3; D gene: -; V gene: TRBV7-8; CDR3 DNA: TGTGCCAGCAGCTTTGGGCCGACCAGCACAGATACGCAGTATTTT; CDR3 protein: CASSFGPTSTDTQYF
clone size: once; J gene: TRBJ1-2; D gene: -; V gene: TRBV2; CDR3 DNA: TGTGCCAGCGAAGAGGCCGGTGGCTACACCTTC; CDR3 protein: CASEEAGGYTF
clone size: -; J gene: TRBJ1-3; D gene: TRBD1; V gene: TRBV5-1; CDR3 DNA: TGCGCCAGCACAGGGGGCCTGGCTGGAAACACCATATATTTT; CDR3 protein: CASTGGLAGNTIYF
clone size: -; J gene: TRBJ1-1; D gene: TRBD1; V gene: TRBV7-9; CDR3 DNA: TGTGCCAGCAGCTCAGGACAGGGTATTTTTGAAGCTTTCTTT; CDR3 protein: CASSSGQGIFEAFF
clone size: -; J gene: TRBJ2-3; D gene: TRBD1; V gene: TRBV6-5; CDR3 DNA: TGTGCCAGCAGTTATTCGCGGACAGGGGGCGCAGATACGCAGTATTTT; CDR3 protein: CASSYSRTGGADTQYF
clone size: -; J gene: TRBJ1-1; D gene: -; V gene: TRBV12-5; CDR3 DNA: TGTGCTAGTCTGGGGAGAGCTGAAGCTTTCTTT; CDR3 protein: CASLGRAEAFF
clone size: once; J gene: TRBJ1-1; D gene: -; V gene: TRBV13; CDR3 DNA: TGTGCCAGCAGCCTCCTATATGGGAACACTGAAGCTTTCTTT; CDR3 protein: CASSLLYGNTEAFF
clone size: -; J gene: TRBJ2-7; D gene: -; V gene: TRBV13; CDR3 DNA: TGTGCCAGCAGCGGAGGACTTTCCTACGAGCAGTACTTC; CDR3 protein: CASSGGLSYEQYF
clone size: -; J gene: TRBJ1-5; D gene: TRBD1; V gene: TRBV29-1; CDR3 DNA: TGCAGCGCTAAGACAGGGGGGGAGCAGCCCCAGCATTTT; CDR3 protein: CSAKTGGEQPQHF
clone size: -; J gene: TRBJ2-5; D gene: -; V gene: TRBV29-1; CDR3 DNA: TGCAGCGTTGATTCGAGGACAGCTAATAAAGAGACCCAGTACTTC; CDR3 protein: CSVDSRTANKETQYF
clone size: -; J gene: TRBJ1-2; D gene: -; V gene: TRBV11-2; CDR3 DNA: TGTGCCAGCAGCTTAAACCGGGACACCTATGGCTACACCTTC; CDR3 protein: CASSLNRDTYGYTF
clone size: -; J gene: TRBJ1-4; D gene: TRBD1; V gene: TRBV7-9; CDR3 DNA: TGTGCCAGCGCCGGGACAGGGCTCGGAAAACTGTTTTTT; CDR3 protein: CASAGTGLGKLFF
clone size: -; J gene: TRBJ2-1; D gene: -; V gene: TRBV14; CDR3 DNA: TGTGCCAGCAGCCAAGATCGGCGGAGCTCCTACAATGAGCAGTTCTTC; CDR3 protein: CASSQDRRSSYNEQFF
clone size: once; J gene: TRBJ1-1; D gene: -; V gene: TRBV7-9; CDR3 DNA: TGTGCCAGCAGCCGGGGGATTGAAGCTTTCTTT; CDR3 protein: CASSRGIEAFF